This entry features one TCR beta chain sequence. These data come from a study of CD8 T cells in Susac syndrome. Overall study: There were five or six sequenced Susac syndrome patients with active disease and 8 or 9 in remission.

The CDR3 is 13 residues long. The germline V gene encodes CDR1 SQVTM and CDR2 ANQGSEA. Random hexamers were used to reverse transcribe 0.5 to 1 ug of RNA. TCRdb called the immunoSEQ multiplex PCR reads again in MiXCR, with one record for every CDR3 protein. This repertoire shows about 240,000 distinct CDR3 sequences, about 95% found once; its top ten account for under 0.12%. The origin of this receptor is a human donor with Susac syndrome. Sample: CD4+ T cells from PBMCs. The rearrangement links TRBV29-1 to TRBJ2-5; possible D gene TRBD2, 7 bases. Here the CDR3 reads CTISSGGEETQYF. CDR3 DNA sequence: TGCACCATTTCGTCGGGGGGCGAAGAGACCCAGTACTTC.